This paragraph reports one T cell receptor (beta chain). The target antigen is unknown. Here immunoSEQ multiplex PCR was the method, and the copy in TCRdb shows in-frame clones only, minus some. The sample holds 70,000 or so clones, over 90% seen once. Germline V CDR1 and CDR2: MNHNY, SVGAGI (reference sequence). The germline V and J ends were trimmed by 0 bases and 11 bases, with 14 bases remaining between them. This CDR3 has 13 amino acids. This entry comes from a study of PD-1 blockade in classical Hodgkin lymphoma. Study findings and constraints: Repertoire differences lack defined causes, possibly disease activity or prior therapy. Reported baseline diversity: healthy donors highest, relapsed/refractory patients lowest.

The time point denotes: newly diagnosed, previously untreated cHL patient sample. Sequencing input: peripheral blood mononuclear cells (PBMCs). The clonotype originates from a human donor with classical Hodgkin lymphoma. This chain joins TRBV6-6 and TRBJ2-7; D tentatively fits TRBD1 or TRBD2 (5 bases each). The CDR3 region is CASSYSPRVEEYF. The CDR3 coding sequence is TGTGCCAGCAGTTACTCGCCCAGGGTGGAGGAGTACTTC.